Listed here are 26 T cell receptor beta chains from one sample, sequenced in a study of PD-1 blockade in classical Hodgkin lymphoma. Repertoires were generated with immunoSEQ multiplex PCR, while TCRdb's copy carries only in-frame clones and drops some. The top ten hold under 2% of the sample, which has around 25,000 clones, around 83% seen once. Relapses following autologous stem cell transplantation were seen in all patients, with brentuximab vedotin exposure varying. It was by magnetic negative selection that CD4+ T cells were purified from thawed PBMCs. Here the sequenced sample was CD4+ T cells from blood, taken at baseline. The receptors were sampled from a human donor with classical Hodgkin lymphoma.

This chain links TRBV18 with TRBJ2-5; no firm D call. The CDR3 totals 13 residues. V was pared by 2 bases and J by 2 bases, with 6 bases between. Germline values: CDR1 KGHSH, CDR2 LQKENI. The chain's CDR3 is CASSPMGQETQYF. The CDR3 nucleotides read TGTGCCAGCTCACCAATGGGTCAAGAGACCCAGTACTTC.

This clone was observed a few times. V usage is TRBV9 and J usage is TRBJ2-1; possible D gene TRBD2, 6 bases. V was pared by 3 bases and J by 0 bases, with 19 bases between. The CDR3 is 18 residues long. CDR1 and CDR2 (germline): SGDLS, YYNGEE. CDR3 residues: CASSGGFPWGVSYNEQFF. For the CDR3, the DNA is TGTGCCAGCAGCGGAGGTTTCCCATGGGGGGTCTCCTACAATGAGCAGTTCTTC.

The CDR3 coding sequence is TGTGCCAGTAGTATAGGACAGGGACTAAGCGAGCAGTACTTC. Translating gives CASSIGQGLSEQYF. The chain combines TRBV19 with TRBJ2-7; tentatively, D is TRBD1 or TRBD2 (7 bases each). V was clipped by 1 base and J by 6 bases, with 13 bases between them. CDR3 length: 14 amino acids. CDR1 LNHDA and CDR2 SQIVND come from the germline V gene (reference sequence).

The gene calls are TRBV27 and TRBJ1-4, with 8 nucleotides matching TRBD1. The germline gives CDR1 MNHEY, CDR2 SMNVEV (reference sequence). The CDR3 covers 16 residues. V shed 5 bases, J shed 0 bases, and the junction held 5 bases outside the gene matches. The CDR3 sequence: CASSIQQGATNEKLFF. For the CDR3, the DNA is TGTGCCAGCAGTATCCAACAGGGGGCAACTAATGAAAAACTGTTTTTT.

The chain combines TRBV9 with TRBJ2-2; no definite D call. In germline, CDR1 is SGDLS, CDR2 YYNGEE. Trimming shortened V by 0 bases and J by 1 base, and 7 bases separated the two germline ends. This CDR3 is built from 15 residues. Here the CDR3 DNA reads TGTGCCAGCAGCGTAGGGGTTCAGAACACCGGGGAGCTGTTTTTT. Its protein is CASSVGVQNTGELFF.

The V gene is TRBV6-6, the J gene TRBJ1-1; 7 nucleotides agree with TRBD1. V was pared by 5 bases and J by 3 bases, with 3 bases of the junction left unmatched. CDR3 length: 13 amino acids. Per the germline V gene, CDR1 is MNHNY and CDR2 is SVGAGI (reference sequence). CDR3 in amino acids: CASSPDRDTEAFF. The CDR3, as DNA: TGTGCCAGCAGTCCCGACAGGGACACTGAAGCTTTCTTT.

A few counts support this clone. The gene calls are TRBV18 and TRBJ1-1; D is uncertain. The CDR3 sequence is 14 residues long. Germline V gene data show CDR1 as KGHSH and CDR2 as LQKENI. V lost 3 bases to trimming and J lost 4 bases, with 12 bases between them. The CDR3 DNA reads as TGTGCCAGCTCACCTTTGGTAGGGAGCACTGAAGCTTTCTTT. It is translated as CASSPLVGSTEAFF.

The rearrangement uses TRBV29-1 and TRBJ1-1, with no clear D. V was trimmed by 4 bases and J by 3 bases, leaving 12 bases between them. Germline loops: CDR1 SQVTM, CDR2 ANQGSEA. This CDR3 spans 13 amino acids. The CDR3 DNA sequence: TGCAGCGTTGTGTTGGGGTTTTACACTGAAGCTTTCTTT. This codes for CSVVLGFYTEAFF.

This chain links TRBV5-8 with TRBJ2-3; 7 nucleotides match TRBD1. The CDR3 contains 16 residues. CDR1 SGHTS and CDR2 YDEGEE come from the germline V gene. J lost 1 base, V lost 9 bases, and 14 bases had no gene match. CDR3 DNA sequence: TGTGCCACCGCACTTGGCACAGGGGTAGGCACAGATACGCAGTATTTT. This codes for CATALGTGVGTDTQYF.

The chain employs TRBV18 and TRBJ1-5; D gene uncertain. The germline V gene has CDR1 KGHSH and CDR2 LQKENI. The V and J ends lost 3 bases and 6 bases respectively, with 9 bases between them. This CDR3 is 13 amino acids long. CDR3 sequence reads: CASSPEERQPQHF. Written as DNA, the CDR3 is TGTGCCAGCTCACCCGAGGAGCGTCAGCCCCAGCATTTT.

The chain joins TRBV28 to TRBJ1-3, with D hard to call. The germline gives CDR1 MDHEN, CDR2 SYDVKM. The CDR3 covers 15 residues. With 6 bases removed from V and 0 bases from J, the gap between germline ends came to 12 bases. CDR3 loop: CASSPPAVSGNTIYF. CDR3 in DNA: TGTGCCAGCAGCCCTCCAGCAGTCTCTGGAAACACCATATATTTT.

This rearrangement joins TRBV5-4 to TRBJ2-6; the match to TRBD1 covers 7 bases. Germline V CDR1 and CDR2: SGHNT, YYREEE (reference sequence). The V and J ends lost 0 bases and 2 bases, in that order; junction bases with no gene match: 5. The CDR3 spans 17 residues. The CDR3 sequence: CASSLANTGAGANVLTF. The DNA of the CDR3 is TGTGCCAGCAGCTTGGCCAATACAGGGGCTGGGGCCAACGTCCTGACTTTC.

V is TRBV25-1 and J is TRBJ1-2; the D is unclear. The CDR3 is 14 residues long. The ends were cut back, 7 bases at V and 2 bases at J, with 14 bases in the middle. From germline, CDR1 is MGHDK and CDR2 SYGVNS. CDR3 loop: CASTGSALNYGYTF. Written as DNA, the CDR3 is TGTGCCAGCACCGGGTCCGCGTTAAACTATGGCTACACCTTC.

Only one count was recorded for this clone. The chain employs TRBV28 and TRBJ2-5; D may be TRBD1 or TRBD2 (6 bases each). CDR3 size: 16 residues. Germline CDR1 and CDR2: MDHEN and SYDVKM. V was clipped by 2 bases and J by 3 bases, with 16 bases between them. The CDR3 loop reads CASSLVPGAGEETQYF. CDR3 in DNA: TGTGCCAGCAGTTTAGTACCGGGGGCAGGGGAAGAGACCCAGTACTTC.

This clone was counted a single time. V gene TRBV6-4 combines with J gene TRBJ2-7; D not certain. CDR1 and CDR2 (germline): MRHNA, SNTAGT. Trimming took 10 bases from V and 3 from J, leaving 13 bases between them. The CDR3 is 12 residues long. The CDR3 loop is CATEPPVYEQYF. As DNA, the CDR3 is TGTGCCACCGAACCCCCTGTCTACGAGCAGTACTTC.

The CDR3 protein is CASSLASGGPGDTQYF. The CDR3 region has the DNA TGCGCCAGCAGCTTGGCTAGCGGGGGACCGGGAGATACGCAGTATTTT. The chain combines TRBV5-1 with TRBJ2-3, with 10 bases aligning to TRBD2. The germline V gene has CDR1 SGHRS and CDR2 YFSETQ. V shed 0 bases, J shed 5 bases, and the junction held 6 bases outside the gene matches. This CDR3 has 16 residues.

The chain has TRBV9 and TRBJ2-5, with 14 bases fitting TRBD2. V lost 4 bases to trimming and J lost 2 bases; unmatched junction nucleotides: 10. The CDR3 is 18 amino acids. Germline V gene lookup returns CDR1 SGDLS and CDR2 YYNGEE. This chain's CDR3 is CASSSRLAGGTRQETQYF. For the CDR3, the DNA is TGTGCCAGCAGCTCCCGACTAGCGGGGGGGACCCGACAAGAGACCCAGTACTTC.

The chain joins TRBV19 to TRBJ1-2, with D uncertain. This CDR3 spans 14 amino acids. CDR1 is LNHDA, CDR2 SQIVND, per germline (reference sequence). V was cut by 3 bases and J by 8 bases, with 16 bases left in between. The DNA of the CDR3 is TGTGCCAGTAGTATGGCAGGTCCTTCCTTGGGCTACACCTTC. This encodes CASSMAGPSLGYTF. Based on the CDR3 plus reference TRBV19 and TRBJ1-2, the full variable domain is DGGITQSPKYLFRKEGQNVTLSCEQNLNHDAMYWYRQDPGQGLRLIYYSQIVNDFQKGDIAEGYSVSREKKESFPLTVTSAQKNPTAFYLCASSMAGPSLGYTFGSGTRLTVV.

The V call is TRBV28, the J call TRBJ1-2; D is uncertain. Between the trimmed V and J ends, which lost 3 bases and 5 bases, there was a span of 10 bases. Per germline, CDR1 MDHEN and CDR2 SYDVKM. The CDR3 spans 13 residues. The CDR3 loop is CASSFDGLYGYTF. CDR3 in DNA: TGTGCCAGCAGTTTTGACGGATTATATGGCTACACCTTC.

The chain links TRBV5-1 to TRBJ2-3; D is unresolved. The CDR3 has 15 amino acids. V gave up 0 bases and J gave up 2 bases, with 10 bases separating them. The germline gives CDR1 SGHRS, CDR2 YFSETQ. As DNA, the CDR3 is TGCGCCAGCAGCTTGGAAGGCAGAACCACAGATACGCAGTATTTT. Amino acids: CASSLEGRTTDTQYF.

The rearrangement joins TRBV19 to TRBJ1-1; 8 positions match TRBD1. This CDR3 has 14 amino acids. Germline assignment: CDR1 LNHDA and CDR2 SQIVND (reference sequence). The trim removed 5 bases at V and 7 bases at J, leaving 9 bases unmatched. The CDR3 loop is CASSPDRDVLEAFF. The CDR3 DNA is TGTGCCAGTAGTCCGGACAGGGACGTCCTTGAAGCTTTCTTT.

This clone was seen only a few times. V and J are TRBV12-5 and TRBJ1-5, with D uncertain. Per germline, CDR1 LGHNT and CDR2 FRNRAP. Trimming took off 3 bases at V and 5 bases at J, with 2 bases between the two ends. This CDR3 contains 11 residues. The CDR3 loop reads CASGFYQPQHF. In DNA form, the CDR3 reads TGTGCTAGTGGTTTTTATCAGCCCCAGCATTTT.

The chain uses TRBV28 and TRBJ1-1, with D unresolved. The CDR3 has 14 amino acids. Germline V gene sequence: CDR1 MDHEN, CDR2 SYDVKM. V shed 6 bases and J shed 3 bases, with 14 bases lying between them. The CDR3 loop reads CASSQVLLDTEAFF. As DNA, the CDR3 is TGTGCCAGCAGCCAGGTCTTGCTGGACACTGAAGCTTTCTTT.

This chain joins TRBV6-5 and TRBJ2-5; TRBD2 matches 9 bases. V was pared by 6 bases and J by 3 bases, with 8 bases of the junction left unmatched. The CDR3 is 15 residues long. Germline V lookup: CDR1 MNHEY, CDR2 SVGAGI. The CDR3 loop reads CASSPWASGEETQYF. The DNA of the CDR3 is TGTGCCAGCAGCCCTTGGGCTAGCGGGGAAGAGACCCAGTACTTC.

The chain's CDR3 is CASSTRENTEAFF. CDR3 DNA: TGTGCCAGCAGTACCAGGGAGAACACTGAAGCTTTCTTT. The chain links TRBV6-5 to TRBJ1-1; tentatively, D is TRBD1 (5 bases). Looked up from germline, CDR1 is MNHEY and CDR2 is SVGAGI. The V and J ends lost 5 bases and 1 base respectively, with 8 bases between them. This CDR3 spans 13 amino acids.

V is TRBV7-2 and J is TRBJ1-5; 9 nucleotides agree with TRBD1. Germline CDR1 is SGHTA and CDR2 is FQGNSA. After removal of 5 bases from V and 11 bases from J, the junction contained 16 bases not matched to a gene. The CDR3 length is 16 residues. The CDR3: CASSADPGQGIGAQHF. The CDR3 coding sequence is TGTGCCAGCAGCGCGGACCCGGGACAGGGCATAGGGGCCCAGCATTTT.